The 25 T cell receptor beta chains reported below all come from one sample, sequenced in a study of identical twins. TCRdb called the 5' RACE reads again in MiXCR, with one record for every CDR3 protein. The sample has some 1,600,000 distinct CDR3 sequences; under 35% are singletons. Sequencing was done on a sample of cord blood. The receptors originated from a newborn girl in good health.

The CDR3 is CAITRDRGLSYNEQYF. The DNA of the CDR3 is TGTGCCATCACCCGGGACAGGGGGCTCTCCTACAATGAGCAGTACTTC. The chain employs TRBV10-3 and TRBJ2-1; the match to TRBD1 covers 12 bases. Near its end, the DNA agrees better with TRBJ2-7, so the J call may be wrong. Germline V lookup: CDR1 ENHRY, CDR2 SYGVKD. The CDR3 length is 16 residues.

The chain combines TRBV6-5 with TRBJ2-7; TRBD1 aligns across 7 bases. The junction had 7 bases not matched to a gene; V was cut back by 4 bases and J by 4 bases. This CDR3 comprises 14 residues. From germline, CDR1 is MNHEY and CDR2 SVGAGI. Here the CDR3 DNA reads TGTGCCAGCAGTTCTTCAACAGGGGTGTACGAGCAGTACTTC. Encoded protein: CASSSSTGVYEQYF.

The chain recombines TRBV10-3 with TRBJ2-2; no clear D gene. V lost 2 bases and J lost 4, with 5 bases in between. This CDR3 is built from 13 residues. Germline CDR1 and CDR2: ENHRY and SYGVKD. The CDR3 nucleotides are TGTGCCATCAGTGAGCTTGGCACCGGGGAGCTGTTTTTT. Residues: CAISELGTGELFF.

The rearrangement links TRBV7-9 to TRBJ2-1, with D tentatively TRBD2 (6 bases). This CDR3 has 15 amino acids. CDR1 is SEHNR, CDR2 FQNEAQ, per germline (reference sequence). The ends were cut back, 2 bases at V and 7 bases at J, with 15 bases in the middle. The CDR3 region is CASSLPSVILNEQFF. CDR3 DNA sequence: TGTGCCAGCAGCTTACCTAGCGTCATACTTAATGAGCAGTTCTTC.

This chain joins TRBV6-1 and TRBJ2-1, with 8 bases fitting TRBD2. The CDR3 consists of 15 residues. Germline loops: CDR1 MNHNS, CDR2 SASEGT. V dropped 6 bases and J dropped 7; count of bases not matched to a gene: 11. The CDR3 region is CASRGAGVAYNEQFF. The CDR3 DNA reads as TGTGCCAGCAGAGGAGCGGGGGTCGCGTATAATGAGCAGTTCTTC.

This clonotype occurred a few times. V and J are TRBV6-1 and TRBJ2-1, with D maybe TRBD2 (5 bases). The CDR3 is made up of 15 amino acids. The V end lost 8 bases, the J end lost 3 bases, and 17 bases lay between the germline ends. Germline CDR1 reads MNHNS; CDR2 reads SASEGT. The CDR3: CASGSRADIYNEQFF. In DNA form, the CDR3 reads TGTGCCAGCGGCTCGAGGGCCGACATCTACAATGAGCAGTTCTTC.

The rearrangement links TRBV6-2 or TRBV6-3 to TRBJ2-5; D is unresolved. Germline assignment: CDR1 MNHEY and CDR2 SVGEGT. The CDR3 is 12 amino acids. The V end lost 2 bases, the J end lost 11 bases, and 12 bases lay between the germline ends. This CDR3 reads CASSYRYSEQYF. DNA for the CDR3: TGTGCCAGCAGTTACCGTTATAGTGAGCAGTACTTC.

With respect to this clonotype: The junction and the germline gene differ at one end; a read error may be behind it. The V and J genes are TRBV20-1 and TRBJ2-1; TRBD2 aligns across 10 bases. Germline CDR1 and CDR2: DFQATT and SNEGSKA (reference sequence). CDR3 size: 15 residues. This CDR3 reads CNAISGGVRYNEQFF. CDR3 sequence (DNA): TGCAATGCTATCAGCGGGGGGGTTAGGTACAATGAGCAGTTCTTC.

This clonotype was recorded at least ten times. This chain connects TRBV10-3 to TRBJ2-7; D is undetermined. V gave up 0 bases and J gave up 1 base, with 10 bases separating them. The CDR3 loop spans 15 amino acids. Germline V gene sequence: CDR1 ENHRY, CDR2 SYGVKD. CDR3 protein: CAISESIRVSYEQYF. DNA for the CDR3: TGTGCCATCAGTGAGTCGATACGGGTATCCTACGAGCAGTACTTC.

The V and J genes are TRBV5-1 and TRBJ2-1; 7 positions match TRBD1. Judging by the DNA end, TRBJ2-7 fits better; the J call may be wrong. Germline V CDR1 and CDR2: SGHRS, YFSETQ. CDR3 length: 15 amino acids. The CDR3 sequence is CASSLAQTGYNEQYF. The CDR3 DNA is TGCGCCAGCAGCTTGGCCCAGACAGGGTACAATGAGCAGTACTTC.

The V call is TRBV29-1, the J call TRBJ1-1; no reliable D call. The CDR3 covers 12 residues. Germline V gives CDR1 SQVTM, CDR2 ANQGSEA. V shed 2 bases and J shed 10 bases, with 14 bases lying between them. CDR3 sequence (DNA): TGCAGCGTTGAAAGCCGGACTAAGGGAGCTTTCTTT. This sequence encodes CSVESRTKGAFF. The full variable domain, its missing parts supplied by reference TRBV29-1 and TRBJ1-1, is SAVISQKPSRDICQRGTSLTIQCQVDSQVTMMFWYRQQPGQSLTLIATANQGSEATYESGFVIDKFPISRPNLTFSTLTVSNMSPEDSSIYLCSVESRTKGAFFGQGTRLTVV.

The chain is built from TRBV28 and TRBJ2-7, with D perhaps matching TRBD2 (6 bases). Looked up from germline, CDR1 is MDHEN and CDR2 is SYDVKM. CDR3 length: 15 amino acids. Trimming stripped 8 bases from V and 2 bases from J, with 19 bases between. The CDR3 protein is CASRKGGPPTYEQYF. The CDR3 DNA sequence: TGTGCCAGCCGCAAGGGAGGCCCTCCGACCTACGAGCAGTACTTC. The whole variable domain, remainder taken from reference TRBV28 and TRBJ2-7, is DVKVTQSSRYLVKRTGEKVFLECVQDMDHENMFWYRQDPGLGLRLIYFSYDVKMKEKGDIPEGYSVSREKKERFSLILESASTNQTSMYLCASRKGGPPTYEQYFGPGTRLTVT.

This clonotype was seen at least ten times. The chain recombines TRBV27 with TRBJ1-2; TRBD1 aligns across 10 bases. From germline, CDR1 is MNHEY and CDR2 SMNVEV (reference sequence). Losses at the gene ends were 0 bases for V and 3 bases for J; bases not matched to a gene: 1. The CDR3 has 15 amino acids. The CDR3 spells CASSLSGTGDYGYTF. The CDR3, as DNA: TGTGCCAGCAGTTTATCGGGGACAGGGGACTATGGCTACACCTTC.

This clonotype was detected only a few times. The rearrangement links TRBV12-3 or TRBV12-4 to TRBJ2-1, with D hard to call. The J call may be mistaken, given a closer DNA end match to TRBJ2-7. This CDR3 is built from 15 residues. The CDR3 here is CASSSRSNRYNEQYF. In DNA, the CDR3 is TGTGCCAGCAGTAGCAGGTCTAATCGCTACAATGAGCAGTACTTC.

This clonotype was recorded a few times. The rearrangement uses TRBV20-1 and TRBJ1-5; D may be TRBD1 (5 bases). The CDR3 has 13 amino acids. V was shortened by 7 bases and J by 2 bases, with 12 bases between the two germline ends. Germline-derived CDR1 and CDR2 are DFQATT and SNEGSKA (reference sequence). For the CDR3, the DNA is TGCAGTGTCCAAATGGGGGGCAATCAGCCCCAGCATTTT. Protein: CSVQMGGNQPQHF.

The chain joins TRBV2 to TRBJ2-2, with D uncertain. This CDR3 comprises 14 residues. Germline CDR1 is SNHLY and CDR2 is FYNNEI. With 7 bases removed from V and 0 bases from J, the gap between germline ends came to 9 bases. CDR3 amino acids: CASIQHSNTGELFF. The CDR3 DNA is TGTGCCAGCATCCAGCACTCGAACACCGGGGAGCTGTTTTTT. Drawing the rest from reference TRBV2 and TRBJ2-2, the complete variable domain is EPEVTQTPSHQVTQMGQEVILRCVPISNHLYFYWYRQILGQKVEFLVSFYNNEISEKSEIFDDQFSVERPDGSNFTLKIRSTKLEDSAMYFCASIQHSNTGELFFGEGSRLTVL.

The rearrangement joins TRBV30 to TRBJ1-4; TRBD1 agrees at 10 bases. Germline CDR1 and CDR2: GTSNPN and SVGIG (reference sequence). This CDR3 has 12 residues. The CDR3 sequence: CAWDRGSEKLFF. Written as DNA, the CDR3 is TGTGCATGGGACAGGGGCTCAGAAAAACTGTTTTTT. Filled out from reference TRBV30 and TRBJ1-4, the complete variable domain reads SQTIHQWPATLVQPVGSPLSLECTVEGTSNPNLYWYRQAAGRGLQLLFYSVGIGQISSEVPQNLSASRPQDRQFILSSKKLLLSDSGFYLCAWDRGSEKLFFGSGTQLSVL.

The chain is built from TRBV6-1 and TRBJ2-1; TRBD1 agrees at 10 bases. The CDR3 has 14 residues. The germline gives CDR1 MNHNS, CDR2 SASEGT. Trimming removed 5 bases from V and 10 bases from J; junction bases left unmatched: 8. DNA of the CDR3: TGTGCCAGCAGTAGACAGGGGGCCAACTACGAGCAGTTCTTC. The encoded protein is CASSRQGANYEQFF.

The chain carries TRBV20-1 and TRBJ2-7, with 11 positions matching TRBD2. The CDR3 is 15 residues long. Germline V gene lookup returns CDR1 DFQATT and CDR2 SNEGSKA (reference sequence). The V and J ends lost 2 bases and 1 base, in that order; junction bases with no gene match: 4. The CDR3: CSARFGTSGSYEQYF. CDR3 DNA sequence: TGCAGTGCTAGATTCGGGACTAGCGGTTCCTACGAGCAGTACTTC.

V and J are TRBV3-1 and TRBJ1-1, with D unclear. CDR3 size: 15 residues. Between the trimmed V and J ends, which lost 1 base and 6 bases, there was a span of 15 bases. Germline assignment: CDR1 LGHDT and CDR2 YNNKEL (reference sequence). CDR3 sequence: CASSQGVRYWAEAFF. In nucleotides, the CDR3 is TGTGCCAGCAGCCAAGGGGTAAGGTATTGGGCTGAAGCTTTCTTT. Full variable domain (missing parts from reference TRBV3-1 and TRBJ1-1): DTAVSQTPKYLVTQMGNDKSIKCEQNLGHDTMYWYKQDSKKFLKIMFSYNNKELIINETVPNRFSPKSPDKAHLNLHINSLELGDSAVYFCASSQGVRYWAEAFFGQGTRLTVV.

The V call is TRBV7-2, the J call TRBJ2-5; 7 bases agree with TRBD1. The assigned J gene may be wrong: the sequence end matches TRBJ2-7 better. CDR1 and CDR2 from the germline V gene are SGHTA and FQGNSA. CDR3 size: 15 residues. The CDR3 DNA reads TGTGCCAGCAGCGAAACCGGGACAGTGACCTGCGAGCAGTACTTC. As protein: CASSETGTVTCEQYF.

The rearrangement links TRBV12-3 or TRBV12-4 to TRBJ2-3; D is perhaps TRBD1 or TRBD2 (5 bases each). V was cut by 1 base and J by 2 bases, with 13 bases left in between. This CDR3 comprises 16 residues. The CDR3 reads CASSLGGWGNTDTQYF. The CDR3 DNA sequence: TGTGCCAGCAGTTTAGGGGGGTGGGGCAACACAGATACGCAGTATTTT.

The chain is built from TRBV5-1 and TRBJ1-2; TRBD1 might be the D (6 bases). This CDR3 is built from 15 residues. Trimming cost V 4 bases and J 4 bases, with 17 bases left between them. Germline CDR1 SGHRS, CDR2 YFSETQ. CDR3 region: CASSLLSTGAYGYTF. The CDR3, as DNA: TGCGCCAGCAGCCTCCTATCGACAGGTGCCTATGGCTACACCTTC.

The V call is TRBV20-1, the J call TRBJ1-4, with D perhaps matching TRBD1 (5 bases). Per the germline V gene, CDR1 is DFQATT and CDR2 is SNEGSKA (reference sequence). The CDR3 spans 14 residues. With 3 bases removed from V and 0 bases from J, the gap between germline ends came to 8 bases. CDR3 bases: TGCAGTGCTAGCGAGACAGCAACTAATGAAAAACTGTTTTTT. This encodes CSASETATNEKLFF.

The CDR3 spells CSARGLINQPQHF. DNA for the CDR3: TGCAGTGCTAGGGGACTCATCAATCAGCCCCAGCATTTT. The chain joins TRBV20-1 to TRBJ1-5; tentatively, D is TRBD1 (5 bases). Trimming cost V 3 bases and J 3 bases, with 9 bases left between them. CDR1 and CDR2 from the germline V gene are DFQATT and SNEGSKA (reference sequence). The CDR3 has 13 residues.